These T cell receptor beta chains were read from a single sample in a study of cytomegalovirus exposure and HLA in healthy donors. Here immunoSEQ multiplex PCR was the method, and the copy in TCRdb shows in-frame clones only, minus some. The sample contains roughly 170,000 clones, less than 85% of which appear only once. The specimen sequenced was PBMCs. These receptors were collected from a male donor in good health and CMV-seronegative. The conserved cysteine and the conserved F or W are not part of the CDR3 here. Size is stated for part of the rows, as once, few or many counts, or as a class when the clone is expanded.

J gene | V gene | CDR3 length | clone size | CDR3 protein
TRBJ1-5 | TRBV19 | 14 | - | ASRAQGQGSNQPQH
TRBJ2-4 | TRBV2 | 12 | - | ASSEEEGQYIQY
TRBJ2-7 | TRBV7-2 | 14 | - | ASSLDGAGSSYEQY
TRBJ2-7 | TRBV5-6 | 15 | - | ASSSQKWGLQIYEQY
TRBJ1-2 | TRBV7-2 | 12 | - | ASSLGTGWGGYT
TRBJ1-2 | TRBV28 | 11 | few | ASSLGGVYGYT
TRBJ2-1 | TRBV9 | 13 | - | ASSLSGSSYNEQF
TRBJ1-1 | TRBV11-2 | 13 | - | ASSFGRTMNTEAF
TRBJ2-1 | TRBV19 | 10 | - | ASSDSGRIQF
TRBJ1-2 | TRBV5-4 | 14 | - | ASSDQTAITYYGYT
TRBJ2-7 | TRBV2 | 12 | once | ASSGSGTIYEQY
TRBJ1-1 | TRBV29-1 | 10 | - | SVGAMNTEAF
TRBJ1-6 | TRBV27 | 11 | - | ASSIEENSPLH
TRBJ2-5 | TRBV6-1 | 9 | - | ASSGPGAQY
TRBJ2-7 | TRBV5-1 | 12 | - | ASALAGGDYEQY
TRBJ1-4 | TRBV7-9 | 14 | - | ASSLLSRGRGEKLF
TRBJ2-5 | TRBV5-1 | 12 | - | ASSFGDTQETQY
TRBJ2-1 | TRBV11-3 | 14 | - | ASSWTSGRASGEQF
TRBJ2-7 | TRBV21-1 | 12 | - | ACRGVADSYEQY
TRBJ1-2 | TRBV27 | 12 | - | ASSFGQGIYGYT
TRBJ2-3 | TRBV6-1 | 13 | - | ASREQGAVADTQY
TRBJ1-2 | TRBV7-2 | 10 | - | ASSLEGYGYT
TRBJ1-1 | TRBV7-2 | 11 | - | ASSGQKNTEAF
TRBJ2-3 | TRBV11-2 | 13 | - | ASRPWGAFTDTQY
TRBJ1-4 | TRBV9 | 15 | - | ASSELQGGATNEKLF
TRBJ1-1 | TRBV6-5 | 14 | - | ASSYSISLNRGEAF
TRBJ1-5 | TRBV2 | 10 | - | ASQKGGQPQH
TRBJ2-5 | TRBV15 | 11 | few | ATSSGYVETQY
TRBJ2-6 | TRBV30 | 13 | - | AWKHSHSGANVLT
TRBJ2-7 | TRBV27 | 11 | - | ASGTSGGYEQY
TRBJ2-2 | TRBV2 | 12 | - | ASRPGQNTGELF
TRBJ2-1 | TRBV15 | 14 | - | ATSRDGGRAYNEQF
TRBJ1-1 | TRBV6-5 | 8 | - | TVGNTEAF
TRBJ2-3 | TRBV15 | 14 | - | ATSRLRDRGTDTQY
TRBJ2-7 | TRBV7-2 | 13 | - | ASSLQWGGIGEQY
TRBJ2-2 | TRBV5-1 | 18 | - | ASSWGQPRLAGQGTGELF